The sequence of this T cell receptor (beta chain) was determined in a study of OX40 agonist ivuxolimab in advanced cancers. Study summary: Clinicians treated patients with ivuxolimab, an agonistic anti-OX40 (CD134) antibody. Partial responses occurred in Three dose-escalation patients, one with hepatocellular carcinoma and two with cutaneous melanoma. Dose-escalation patients suffered from hepatocellular carcinoma, melanoma, renal cell or head and neck cancer.

TCRdb's table, derived via immunoSEQ multiplex PCR, lists solely in-frame clones and lacks some. The sample has about 82,000 clones; about nine tenths are singletons. Germline V gene sequence: CDR1 MNHEY, CDR2 SVGAGI. The CDR3 loop spans 15 amino acids. Unmatched junction bases numbered 6, after V lost 2 bases and J lost 5 bases. The rearrangement links TRBV6-5 to TRBJ2-1; 7 nucleotides line up with TRBD2. The source is an adult with an advanced solid tumor such as melanoma, head and neck, liver or kidney cancer. The material was CD4+ or CD8+ T cells sorted from blood, obtained in a trial of the OX40 agonist ivuxolimab. Here the CDR3 DNA reads TGTGCCAGCAGTTACGGGCTAGCGGCCAACAATGAGCAGTTCTTC. Translating gives CASSYGLAANNEQFF.